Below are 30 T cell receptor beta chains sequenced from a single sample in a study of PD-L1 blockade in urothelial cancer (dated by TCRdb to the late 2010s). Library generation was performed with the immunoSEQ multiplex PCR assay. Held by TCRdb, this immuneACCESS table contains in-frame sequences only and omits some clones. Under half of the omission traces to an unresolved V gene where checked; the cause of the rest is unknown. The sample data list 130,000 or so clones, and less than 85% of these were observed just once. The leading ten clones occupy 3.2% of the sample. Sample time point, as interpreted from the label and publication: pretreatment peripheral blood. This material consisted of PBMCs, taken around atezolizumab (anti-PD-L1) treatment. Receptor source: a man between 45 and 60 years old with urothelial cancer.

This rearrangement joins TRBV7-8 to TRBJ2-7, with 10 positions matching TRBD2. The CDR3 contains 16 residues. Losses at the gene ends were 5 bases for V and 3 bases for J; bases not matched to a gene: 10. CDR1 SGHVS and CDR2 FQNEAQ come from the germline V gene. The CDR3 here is CASSPLAGAPYYEQYF. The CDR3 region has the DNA TGTGCCAGCAGCCCTCTAGCGGGAGCCCCCTACTACGAGCAGTACTTC.

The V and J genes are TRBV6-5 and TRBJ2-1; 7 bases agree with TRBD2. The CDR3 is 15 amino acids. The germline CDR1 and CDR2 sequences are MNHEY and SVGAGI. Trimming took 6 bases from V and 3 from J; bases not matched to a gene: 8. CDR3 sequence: CASRKGLVFYNEQFF. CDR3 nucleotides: TGTGCCAGCAGGAAAGGACTAGTCTTCTACAATGAGCAGTTCTTC.

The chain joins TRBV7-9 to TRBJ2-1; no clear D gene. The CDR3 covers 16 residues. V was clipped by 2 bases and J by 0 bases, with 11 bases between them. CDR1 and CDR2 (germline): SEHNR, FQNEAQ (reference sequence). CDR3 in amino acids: CASSLLMMSSYNEQFF. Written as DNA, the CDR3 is TGTGCCAGCAGCTTATTGATGATGAGCTCCTACAATGAGCAGTTCTTC.

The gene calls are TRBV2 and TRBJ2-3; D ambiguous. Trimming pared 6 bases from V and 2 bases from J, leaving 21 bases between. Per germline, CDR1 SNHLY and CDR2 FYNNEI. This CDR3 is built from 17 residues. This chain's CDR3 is CASSPTPLLRLTDTQYF. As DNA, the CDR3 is TGTGCCAGCAGCCCAACCCCACTCCTGCGTCTCACAGATACGCAGTATTTT.

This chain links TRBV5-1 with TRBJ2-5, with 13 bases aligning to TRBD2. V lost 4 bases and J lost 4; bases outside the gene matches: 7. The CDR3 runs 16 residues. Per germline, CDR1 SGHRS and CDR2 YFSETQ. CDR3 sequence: CASSPTSGRAGETQYF. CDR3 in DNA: TGCGCCAGCAGCCCTACTAGCGGGAGGGCCGGAGAGACCCAGTACTTC.

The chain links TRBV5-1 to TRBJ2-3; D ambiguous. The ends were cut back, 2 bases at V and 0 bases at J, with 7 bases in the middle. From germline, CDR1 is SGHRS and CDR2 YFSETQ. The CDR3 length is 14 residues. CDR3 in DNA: TGCGCCAGCAGCTTTGTCGGGAGCACAGATACGCAGTATTTT. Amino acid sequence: CASSFVGSTDTQYF.

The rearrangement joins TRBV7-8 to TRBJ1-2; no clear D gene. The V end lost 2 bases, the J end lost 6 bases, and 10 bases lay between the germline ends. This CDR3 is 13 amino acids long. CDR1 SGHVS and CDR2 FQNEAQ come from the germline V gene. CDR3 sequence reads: CASSLTRIDGYTF. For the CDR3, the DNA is TGTGCCAGCAGCTTAACCAGGATTGATGGCTACACCTTC.

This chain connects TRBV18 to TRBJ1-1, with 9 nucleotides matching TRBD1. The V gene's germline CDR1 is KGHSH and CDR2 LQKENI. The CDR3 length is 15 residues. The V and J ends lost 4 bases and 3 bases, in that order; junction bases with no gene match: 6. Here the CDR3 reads CASSRIQGADTEAFF. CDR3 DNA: TGTGCCAGCTCACGAATACAGGGGGCGGACACTGAAGCTTTCTTT.

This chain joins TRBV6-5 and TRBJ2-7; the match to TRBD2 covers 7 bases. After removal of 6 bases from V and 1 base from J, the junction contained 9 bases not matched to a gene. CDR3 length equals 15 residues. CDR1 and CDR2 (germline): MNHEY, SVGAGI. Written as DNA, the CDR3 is TGTGCCAGCAGATTAAGCGGGACCGGATCCTACGAGCAGTACTTC. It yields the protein CASRLSGTGSYEQYF.

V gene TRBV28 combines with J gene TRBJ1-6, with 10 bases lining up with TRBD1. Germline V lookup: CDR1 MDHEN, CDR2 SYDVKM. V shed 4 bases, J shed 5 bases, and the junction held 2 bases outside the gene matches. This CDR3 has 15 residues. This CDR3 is CASSSGQGHNSPLHF. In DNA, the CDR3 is TGTGCCAGCAGTTCGGGACAGGGGCATAATTCACCCCTCCACTTT.

CDR3 residues: CASSQAVPGTGAYGYTF. The CDR3 nucleotides read TGTGCCAGCAGCCAAGCGGTTCCCGGGACAGGGGCCTATGGCTACACCTTC. The chain joins TRBV4-2 to TRBJ1-2; TRBD1 agrees at 10 bases. The CDR3 runs to 17 residues. The trim removed 1 base at V and 4 bases at J, leaving 9 bases unmatched. Germline values: CDR1 LGHNA, CDR2 YNFKEQ.

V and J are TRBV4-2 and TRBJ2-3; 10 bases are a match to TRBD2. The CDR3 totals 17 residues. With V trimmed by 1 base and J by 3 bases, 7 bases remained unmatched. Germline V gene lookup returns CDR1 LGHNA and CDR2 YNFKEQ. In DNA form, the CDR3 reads TGTGCCAGCAGCCAAGTATCGGCTAGCGGGAGTACAGATACGCAGTATTTT. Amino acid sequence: CASSQVSASGSTDTQYF.

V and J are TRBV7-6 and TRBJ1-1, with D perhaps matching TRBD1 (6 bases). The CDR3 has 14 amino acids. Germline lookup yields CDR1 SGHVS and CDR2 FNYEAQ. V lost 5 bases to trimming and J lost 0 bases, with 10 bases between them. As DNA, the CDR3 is TGTGCCAGCAGCCGGACAGACATGAACACTGAAGCTTTCTTT. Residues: CASSRTDMNTEAFF.

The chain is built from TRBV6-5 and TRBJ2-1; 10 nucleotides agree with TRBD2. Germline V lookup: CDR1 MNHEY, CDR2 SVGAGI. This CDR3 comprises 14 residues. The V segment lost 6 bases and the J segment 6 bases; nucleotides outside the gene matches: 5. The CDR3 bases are TGTGCCAGCAGGCGGCCTAGCGGGAGCAATGAGCAGTTCTTC. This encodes CASRRPSGSNEQFF.

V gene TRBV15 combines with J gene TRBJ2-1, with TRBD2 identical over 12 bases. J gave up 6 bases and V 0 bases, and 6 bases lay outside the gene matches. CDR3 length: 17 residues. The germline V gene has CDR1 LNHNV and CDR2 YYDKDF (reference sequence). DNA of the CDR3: TGTGCCACCAGCAGAGATAGGTGGACTAGCGGGATCAATGAGCAGTTCTTC. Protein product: CATSRDRWTSGINEQFF.

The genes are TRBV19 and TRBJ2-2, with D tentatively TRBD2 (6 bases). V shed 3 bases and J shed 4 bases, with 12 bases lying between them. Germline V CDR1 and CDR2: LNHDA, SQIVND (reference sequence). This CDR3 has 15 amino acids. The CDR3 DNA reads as TGTGCCAGTAGTATTGGTGTCGGGGGCACCGGGGAGCTGTTTTTT. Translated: CASSIGVGGTGELFF.

As DNA, the CDR3 is TGTGCCAGCAGCCAGGAGGCTCACGGGAGCTCCTACAATGAGCAGTTCTTC. Its translation: CASSQEAHGSSYNEQFF. The rearrangement joins TRBV4-2 to TRBJ2-1; D possibly corresponds to TRBD2 (6 bases). The CDR3 sequence is 17 residues long. The germline V gene encodes CDR1 LGHNA and CDR2 YNFKEQ. Between the trimmed V and J ends, which lost 3 bases and 0 bases, there was a span of 15 bases.

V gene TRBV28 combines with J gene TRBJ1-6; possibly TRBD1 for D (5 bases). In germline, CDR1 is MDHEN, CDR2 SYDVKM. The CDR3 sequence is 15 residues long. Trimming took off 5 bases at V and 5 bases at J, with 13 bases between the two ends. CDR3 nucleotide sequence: TGTGCCAGCAGTCAACCCGACAGTCATAATTCACCCCTCCACTTT. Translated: CASSQPDSHNSPLHF.

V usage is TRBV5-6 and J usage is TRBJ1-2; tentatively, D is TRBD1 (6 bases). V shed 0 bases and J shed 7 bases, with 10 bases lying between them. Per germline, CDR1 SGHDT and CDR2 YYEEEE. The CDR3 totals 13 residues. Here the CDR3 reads CASSLAGAPGYTF. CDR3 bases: TGTGCCAGCAGCTTGGCAGGGGCCCCTGGCTACACCTTC.

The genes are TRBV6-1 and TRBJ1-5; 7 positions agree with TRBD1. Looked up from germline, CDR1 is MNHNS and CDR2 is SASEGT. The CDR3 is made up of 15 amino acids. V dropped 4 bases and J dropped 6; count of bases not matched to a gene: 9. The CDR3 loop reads CASSGRQGGSQPQHF. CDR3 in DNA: TGTGCCAGCAGTGGACGACAGGGCGGTTCTCAGCCCCAGCATTTT.

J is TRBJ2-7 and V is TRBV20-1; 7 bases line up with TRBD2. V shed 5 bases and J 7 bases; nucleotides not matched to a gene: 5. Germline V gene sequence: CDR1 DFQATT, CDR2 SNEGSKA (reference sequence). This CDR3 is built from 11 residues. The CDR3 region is CSAGGVGEQYF. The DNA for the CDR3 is TGCAGTGCTGGGGGGGTGGGGGAGCAGTACTTC.

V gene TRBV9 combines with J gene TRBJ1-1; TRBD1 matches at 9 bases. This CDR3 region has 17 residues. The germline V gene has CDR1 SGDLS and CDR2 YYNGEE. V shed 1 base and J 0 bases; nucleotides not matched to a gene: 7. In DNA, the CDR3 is TGTGCCAGCAGCGTAACGATCGACAGGGGGATGAACACTGAAGCTTTCTTT. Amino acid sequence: CASSVTIDRGMNTEAFF.

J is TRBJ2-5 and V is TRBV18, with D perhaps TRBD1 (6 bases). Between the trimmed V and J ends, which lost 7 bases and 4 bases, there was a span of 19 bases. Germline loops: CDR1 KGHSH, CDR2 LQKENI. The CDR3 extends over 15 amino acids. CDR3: CASFERQVIGETQYF. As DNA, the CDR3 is TGTGCCAGCTTCGAACGACAGGTGATTGGAGAGACCCAGTACTTC. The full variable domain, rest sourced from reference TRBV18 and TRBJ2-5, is NAGVMQNPRHLVRRRGQEARLRCSPMKGHSHVYWYRQLPEEGLKFMVYLQKENIIDESGMPKERFSAEFPKEGPSILRIQQVVRGDSAAYFCASFERQVIGETQYFGPGTRLLVL.

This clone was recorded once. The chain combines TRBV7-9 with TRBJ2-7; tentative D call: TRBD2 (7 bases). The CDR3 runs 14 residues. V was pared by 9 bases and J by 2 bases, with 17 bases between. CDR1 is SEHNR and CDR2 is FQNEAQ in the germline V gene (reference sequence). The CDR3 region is CASQKGGDAYEQYF. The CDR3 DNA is TGTGCCAGTCAAAAGGGGGGGGACGCCTACGAGCAGTACTTC.

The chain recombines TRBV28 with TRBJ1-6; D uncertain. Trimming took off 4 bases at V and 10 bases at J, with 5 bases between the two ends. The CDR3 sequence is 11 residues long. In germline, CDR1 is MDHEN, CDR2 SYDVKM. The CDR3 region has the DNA TGTGCCAGCAGTTCCCAATCACCCCTCCACTTT. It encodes CASSSQSPLHF.

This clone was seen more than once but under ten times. CDR3 sequence: CASSQGRGYTEAFF. As DNA, the CDR3 is TGTGCCAGCAGCCAAGGTCGGGGGTACACTGAAGCTTTCTTT. The rearrangement joins TRBV4-2 to TRBJ1-1; a possible D gene is TRBD1 (5 bases). The germline gives CDR1 LGHNA, CDR2 YNFKEQ. CDR3 length: 14 residues. V shed 1 base and J shed 3 bases, with 9 bases lying between them.

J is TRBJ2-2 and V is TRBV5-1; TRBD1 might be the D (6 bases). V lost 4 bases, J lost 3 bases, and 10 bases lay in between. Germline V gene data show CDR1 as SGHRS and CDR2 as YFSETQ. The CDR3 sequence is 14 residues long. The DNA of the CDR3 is TGCGCCAGCAGCCTTCGGACAGACACCGGGGAGCTGTTTTTT. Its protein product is CASSLRTDTGELFF.

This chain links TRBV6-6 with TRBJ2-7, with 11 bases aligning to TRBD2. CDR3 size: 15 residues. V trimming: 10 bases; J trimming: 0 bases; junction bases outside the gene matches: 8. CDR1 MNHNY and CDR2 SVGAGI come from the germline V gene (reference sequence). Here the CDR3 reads CAITSGSSSSYEQYF. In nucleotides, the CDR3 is TGTGCCATAACTAGCGGGAGTTCAAGCTCCTACGAGCAGTACTTC.

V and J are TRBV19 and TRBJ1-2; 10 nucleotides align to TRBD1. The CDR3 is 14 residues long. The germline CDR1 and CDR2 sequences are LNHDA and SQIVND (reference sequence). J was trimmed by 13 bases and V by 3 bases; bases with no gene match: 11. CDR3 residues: CASSMFRDRGLLTF. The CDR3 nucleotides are TGTGCCAGTAGTATGTTCAGAGACAGGGGGCTTCTCACCTTC.

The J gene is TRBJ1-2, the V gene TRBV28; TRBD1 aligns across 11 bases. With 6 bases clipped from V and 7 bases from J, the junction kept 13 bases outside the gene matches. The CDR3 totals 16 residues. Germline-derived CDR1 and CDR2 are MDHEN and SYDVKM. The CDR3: CASRTTGTGGSGGYTF. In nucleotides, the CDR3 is TGTGCCAGCAGGACCACCGGGACAGGGGGTTCTGGTGGCTACACCTTC.